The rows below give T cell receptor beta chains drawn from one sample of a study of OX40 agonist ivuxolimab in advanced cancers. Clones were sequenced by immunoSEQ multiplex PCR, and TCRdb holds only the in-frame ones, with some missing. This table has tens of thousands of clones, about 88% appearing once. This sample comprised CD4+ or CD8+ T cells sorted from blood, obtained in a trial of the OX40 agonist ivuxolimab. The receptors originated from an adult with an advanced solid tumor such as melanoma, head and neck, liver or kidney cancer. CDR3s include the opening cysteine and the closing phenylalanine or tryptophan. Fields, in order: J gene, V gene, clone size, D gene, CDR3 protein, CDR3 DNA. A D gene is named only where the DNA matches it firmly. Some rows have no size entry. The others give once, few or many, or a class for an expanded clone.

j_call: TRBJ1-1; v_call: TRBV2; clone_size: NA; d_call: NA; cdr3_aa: CASSTAGAPRTEAFF; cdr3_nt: TGTGCCAGCAGTACCGCCGGGGCCCCGAGGACTGAAGCTTTCTTT
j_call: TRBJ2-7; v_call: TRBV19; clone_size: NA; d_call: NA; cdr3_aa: CASSKGVGVMTTGEQYF; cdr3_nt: TGTGCCAGTAGCAAGGGGGTCGGGGTTATGACTACGGGCGAGCAGTACTTC
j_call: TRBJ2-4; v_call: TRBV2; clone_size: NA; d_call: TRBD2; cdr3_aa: CASIYGGTKNIQYF; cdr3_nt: TGTGCCAGCATCTACGGGGGGACCAAAAACATTCAGTACTTC
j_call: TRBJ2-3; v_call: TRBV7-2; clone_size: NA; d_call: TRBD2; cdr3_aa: CASSYHQTLAGGFTDTQYF; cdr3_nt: TGTGCCAGCAGCTACCACCAGACTCTAGCGGGGGGGTTCACAGATACGCAGTATTTT
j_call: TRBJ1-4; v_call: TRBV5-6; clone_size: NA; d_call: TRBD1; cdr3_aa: CASSTSGQGNEKLFF; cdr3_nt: TGTGCCAGCAGCACATCGGGACAGGGGAATGAAAAACTGTTTTTT
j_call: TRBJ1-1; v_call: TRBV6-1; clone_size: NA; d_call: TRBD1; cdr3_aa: CASRRDRQNTEAFF; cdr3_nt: TGTGCCAGCAGGCGGGACAGACAGAACACTGAAGCTTTCTTT
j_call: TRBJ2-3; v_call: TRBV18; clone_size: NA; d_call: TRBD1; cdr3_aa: CASSRGQGPADTQYF; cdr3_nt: TGTGCCAGCTCACGCGGACAGGGGCCCGCTGATACGCAGTATTTT
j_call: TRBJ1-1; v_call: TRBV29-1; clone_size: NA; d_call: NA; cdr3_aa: CSALGAMRNTEAFF; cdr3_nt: TGCAGCGCCTTGGGGGCCATGAGGAACACTGAAGCTTTCTTT
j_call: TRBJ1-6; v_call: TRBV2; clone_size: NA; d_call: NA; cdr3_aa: CASSENQAGRSPLHF; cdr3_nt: TGTGCCAGCAGTGAAAATCAGGCAGGGCGATCACCCCTCCACTTT
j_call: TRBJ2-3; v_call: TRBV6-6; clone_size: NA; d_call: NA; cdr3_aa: CASSGSGPGTDTQYF; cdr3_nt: TGTGCCAGCAGTGGGTCAGGGCCTGGGACAGATACGCAGTATTTT
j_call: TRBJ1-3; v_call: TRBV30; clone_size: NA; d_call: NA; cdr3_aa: CAWSVRASGNTIYF; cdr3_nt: TGTGCCTGGAGTGTACGTGCCTCGGGAAACACCATATATTTT
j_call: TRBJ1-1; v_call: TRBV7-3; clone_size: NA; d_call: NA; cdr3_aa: CASSFSLNTEAFF; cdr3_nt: TGTGCCAGCAGCTTCTCCCTGAACACTGAAGCTTTCTTT
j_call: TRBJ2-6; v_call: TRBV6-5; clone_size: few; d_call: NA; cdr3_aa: CASSYSGSSGANVLTF; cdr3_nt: TGTGCCAGCAGTTACTCAGGGAGCTCTGGGGCCAACGTCCTGACTTTC
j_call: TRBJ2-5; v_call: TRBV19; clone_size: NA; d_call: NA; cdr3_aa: CASSRAVGGAQETQYF; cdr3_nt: TGTGCCAGTAGTAGGGCTGTGGGGGGGGCTCAAGAGACCCAGTACTTC
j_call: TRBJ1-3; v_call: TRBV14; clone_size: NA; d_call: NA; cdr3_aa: CASSNTGTSGNTIYF; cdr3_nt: TGTGCCAGCAGCAACACAGGGACCTCTGGAAACACCATATATTTT
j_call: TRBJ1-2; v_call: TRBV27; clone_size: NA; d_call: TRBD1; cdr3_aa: CASSPVGTVNYGYTF; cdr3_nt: TGTGCCAGCAGTCCAGTTGGGACAGTTAACTATGGCTACACCTTC
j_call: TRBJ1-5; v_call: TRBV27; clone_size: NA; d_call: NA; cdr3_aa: CASSFLGDQPQHF; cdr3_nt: TGTGCCAGCAGTTTTTTGGGAGATCAGCCCCAGCATTTT
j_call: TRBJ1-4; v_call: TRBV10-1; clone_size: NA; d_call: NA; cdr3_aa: CASSERPDEKLFF; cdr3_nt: TGCGCCAGCAGTGAGAGACCAGATGAAAAACTGTTTTTT
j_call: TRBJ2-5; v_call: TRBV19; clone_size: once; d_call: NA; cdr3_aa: CASSPRRQLETQYF; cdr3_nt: TGTGCCAGTAGTCCACGAAGACAGTTAGAGACCCAGTACTTC
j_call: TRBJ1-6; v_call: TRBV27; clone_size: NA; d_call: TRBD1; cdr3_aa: CASSLFVGTGGSPLHF; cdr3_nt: TGTGCCAGCAGTTTATTCGTGGGGACAGGAGGATCACCCCTCCACTTT
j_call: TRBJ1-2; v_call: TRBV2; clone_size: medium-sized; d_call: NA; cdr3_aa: CASGFDGHNYGYTF; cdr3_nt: TGTGCCAGCGGATTCGACGGGCATAACTATGGCTACACCTTC
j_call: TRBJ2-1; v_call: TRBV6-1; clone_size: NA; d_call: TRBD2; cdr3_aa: CASSLTLALANEQFF; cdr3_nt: TGTGCCAGCAGCCTAACACTAGCGTTGGCCAATGAGCAGTTCTTC
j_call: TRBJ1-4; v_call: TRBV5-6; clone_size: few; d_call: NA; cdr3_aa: CASSLPAGKLFF; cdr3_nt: TGTGCCAGCAGCCTCCCGGCAGGGAAACTGTTTTTT
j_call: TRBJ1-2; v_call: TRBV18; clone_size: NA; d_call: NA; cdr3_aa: CASSPGQTDGYTF; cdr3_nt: TGTGCCAGCTCACCAGGGCAGACAGATGGCTACACCTTC
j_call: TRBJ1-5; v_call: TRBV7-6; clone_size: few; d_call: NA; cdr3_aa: CASSPTRNQPQHF; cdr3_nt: TGTGCCAGCAGCCCAACCCGAAATCAGCCCCAGCATTTT
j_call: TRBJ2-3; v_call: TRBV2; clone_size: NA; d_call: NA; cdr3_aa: CASSAYRTMGTDTQYF; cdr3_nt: TGTGCCAGCAGTGCGTACAGGACAATGGGCACAGATACGCAGTATTTT